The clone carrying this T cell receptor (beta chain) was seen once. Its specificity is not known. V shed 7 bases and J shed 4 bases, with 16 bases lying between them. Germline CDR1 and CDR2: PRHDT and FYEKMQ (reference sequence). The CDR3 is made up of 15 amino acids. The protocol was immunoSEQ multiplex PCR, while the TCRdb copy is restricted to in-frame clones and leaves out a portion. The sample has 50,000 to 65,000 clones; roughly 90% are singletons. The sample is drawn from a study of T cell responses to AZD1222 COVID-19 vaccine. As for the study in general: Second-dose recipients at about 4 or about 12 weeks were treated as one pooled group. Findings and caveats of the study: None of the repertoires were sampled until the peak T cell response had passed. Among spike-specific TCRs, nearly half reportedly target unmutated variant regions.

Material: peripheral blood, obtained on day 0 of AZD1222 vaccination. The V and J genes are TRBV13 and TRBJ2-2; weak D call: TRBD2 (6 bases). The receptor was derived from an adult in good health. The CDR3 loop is CASTLYSGSTGELFF. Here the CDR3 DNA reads TGTGCCAGCACCCTTTATAGCGGAAGCACCGGGGAGCTGTTTTTT.